The 5 T cell receptor beta chains below were found in one sample sequenced in a study of sequential checkpoint blockade in melanoma (dated by TCRdb to about 2019). Library preparation was by the immunoSEQ multiplex PCR assay. Not all clones reach the TCRdb copy of this immuneACCESS table, which keeps in-frame sequences only. Checked studies attribute under half of the gap to unresolved V genes and leave the rest unexplained. Recorded for this sample are 7,000 to 9,500 clones; around 24% of them occurred a single time. The ten largest clones represent approximately 6% of the sample. What the treatment or condition label conveys for this sample: randomized to nivolumab then ipilimumab (arm A) or the reverse (arm B). The source was tumor tissue (inferred from file names), collected from a patient given nivolumab and ipilimumab in sequence. The source of these receptors is a human donor with melanoma.

Relative to its sample, this clone is medium-sized. The CDR3 DNA sequence: TGTGCCAGCAGCGACGCGGGAGCGGAGACCCAGTACTTC. Encoded protein: CASSDAGAETQYF. The rearrangement links TRBV28 to TRBJ2-5; TRBD2 matches at 7 bases. The trim removed 6 bases at V and 5 bases at J, leaving 6 bases unmatched. There are 13 residues in the CDR3. Germline CDR1 reads MDHEN; CDR2 reads SYDVKM.

This clone was recorded many times. CDR3 in amino acids: CASRGQGNGYTF. Here the CDR3 DNA reads TGTGCCAGCAGGGGACAGGGAAATGGCTACACCTTC. The chain uses TRBV6-8 and TRBJ1-2, with 9 bases lining up with TRBD1. Germline loops: CDR1 MNHGY, CDR2 SAAAGT. The ends lost 6 bases at V and 6 bases at J; junction bases unmatched: 2. CDR3 size: 12 residues.

The chain carries TRBV30 and TRBJ1-2; maybe TRBD1 (5 bases). The V gene's germline CDR1 is GTSNPN and CDR2 SVGIG (reference sequence). V dropped 7 bases and J dropped 0 bases, with 15 bases sitting between them. The CDR3 length is 14 residues. The CDR3: CASPGTGANYGYTF. CDR3 in DNA: TGTGCCTCACCAGGGACGGGCGCTAACTATGGCTACACCTTC.

This clone was seen only a few times. CDR3 region: CAWSVRLAGTDTQYF. The CDR3 DNA sequence: TGTGCCTGGAGTGTACGTCTAGCGGGCACAGATACGCAGTATTTT. This rearrangement joins TRBV30 to TRBJ2-3; TRBD2 matches 7 bases. The germline V gene encodes CDR1 GTSNPN and CDR2 SVGIG (reference sequence). The CDR3 is 15 residues long. Trimming removed 0 bases from V and 1 base from J; junction bases left unmatched: 4.

V usage is TRBV18 and J usage is TRBJ2-2; 8 bases match TRBD2. CDR1 is KGHSH and CDR2 is LQKENI in the germline V gene. After removal of 3 bases from V and 7 bases from J, the junction contained 10 bases not matched to a gene. This CDR3 has 16 residues. The CDR3 nucleotides are TGTGCCAGCTCACCCGAAGCGGGAGTCGGCATCGGGGAGCTGTTTTTT. Translated: CASSPEAGVGIGELFF.